These T cell receptor beta chains were read from a single sample in a study of blood T cell repertoires in COVID-19. Data came from immunoSEQ multiplex PCR; TCRdb stores just in-frame clones and leaves some out. The data contain around 86,000 clones, more than 75% of them singletons. The sample consisted of peripheral blood. Receptors were obtained from a human donor with acute or convalescent COVID-19. The donor label of this sample is uncertain. The CDR3 runs from the conserved cysteine through the conserved F or W. The order of the fields is J gene, clone size, D gene, V gene, CDR3 protein, CDR3 DNA. The D gene is left open where the match is weak. Not all rows give a size; the values are once, few, many and, for expanded clones, a class.

J: TRBJ1-1
size: .
D: .
V: TRBV7-3
CDR3: CASSITGSTEAFF
DNA: TGTGCCAGCAGCATCACAGGGAGCACTGAAGCTTTCTTT

J: TRBJ1-4
size: .
D: .
V: TRBV2
CDR3: CASSGVGWEKLFF
DNA: TGTGCCAGCTCCGGGGTTGGGTGGGAAAAACTGTTTTTT

J: TRBJ2-7
size: .
D: .
V: TRBV9
CDR3: CASSVDDWEQYF
DNA: TGTGCCAGCAGCGTAGATGACTGGGAGCAGTACTTC

J: TRBJ2-5
size: .
D: .
V: TRBV11-3
CDR3: CASSLGGRETQYF
DNA: TGTGCCAGCAGCTTAGGGGGGCGAGAGACCCAGTACTTC

J: TRBJ1-2
size: .
D: .
V: TRBV7-2
CDR3: CASSLALARQLNYGYTF
DNA: TGTGCCAGCAGCTTAGCGCTCGCGCGACAGCTTAACTATGGCTACACCTTC

J: TRBJ1-5
size: .
D: TRBD1
V: TRBV28
CDR3: CASSPGTGGNQPQHF
DNA: TGTGCCAGCAGCCCCGGGACAGGGGGCAATCAGCCCCAGCATTTT

J: TRBJ1-1
size: once
D: .
V: TRBV18
CDR3: CASSPPGGAGGDTEAFF
DNA: TGTGCCAGCTCACCCCCTGGCGGGGCCGGTGGGGACACTGAAGCTTTCTTT

J: TRBJ2-5
size: .
D: TRBD2
V: TRBV5-6
CDR3: CASSLGEGSKTQYF
DNA: TGTGCCAGCAGCTTGGGGGAGGGGAGTAAGACCCAGTACTTC

J: TRBJ1-4
size: few
D: .
V: TRBV29-1
CDR3: CSVVAGTNEKLFF
DNA: TGCAGCGTTGTGGCGGGGACTAATGAAAAACTGTTTTTT

J: TRBJ2-7
size: few
D: .
V: TRBV5-4
CDR3: CASSLEVSREQYF
DNA: TGTGCCAGCAGCTTGGAAGTGTCCCGGGAGCAGTACTTC

J: TRBJ1-1
size: few
D: TRBD1
V: TRBV2
CDR3: CASSELQGGTEAFF
DNA: TGTGCCAGCAGTGAATTACAGGGGGGAACTGAAGCTTTCTTT

J: TRBJ1-1
size: .
D: .
V: TRBV28
CDR3: CASSLPQRGTTEAFF
DNA: TGTGCCAGCAGTTTACCTCAACGGGGGACCACTGAAGCTTTCTTT

J: TRBJ2-7
size: .
D: TRBD2
V: TRBV5-5
CDR3: CASSLIAGGLTSYEQYF
DNA: TGTGCCAGCAGCTTAATAGCGGGGGGCCTTACGTCCTACGAGCAGTACTTC

J: TRBJ2-1
size: .
D: .
V: TRBV2
CDR3: CASRSDEQFF
DNA: TGTGCCAGCAGAAGCGATGAGCAGTTCTTC

J: TRBJ1-1
size: .
D: .
V: TRBV4-1
CDR3: CASSQGGLMNTEAFF
DNA: TGCGCCAGCAGCCAAGGGGGGCTTATGAACACTGAAGCTTTCTTT

J: TRBJ2-2
size: .
D: TRBD2
V: TRBV6-5
CDR3: CASSRAGDTGELFF
DNA: TGTGCCAGCAGCCGAGCGGGGGACACCGGGGAGCTGTTTTTT

J: TRBJ1-5
size: .
D: TRBD1
V: TRBV5-4
CDR3: CASSLGAGGPNSNQPQHF
DNA: TGTGCCAGCAGCTTGGGTGCAGGGGGCCCAAATAGCAATCAGCCCCAGCATTTT

J: TRBJ2-3
size: .
D: .
V: TRBV28
CDR3: CASGETRGASWTDTQYF
DNA: TGTGCCAGCGGAGAAACCCGGGGGGCTTCGTGGACAGATACGCAGTATTTT

J: TRBJ2-7
size: .
D: TRBD2
V: TRBV6-5
CDR3: CASSYRGEGEQYF
DNA: TGTGCCAGCAGTTACCGGGGGGAGGGCGAGCAGTACTTC

J: TRBJ2-1
size: .
D: .
V: TRBV6-5
CDR3: CASSYGRGRPNEQFF
DNA: TGTGCCAGCAGTTATGGTAGAGGGCGTCCCAATGAGCAGTTCTTC

J: TRBJ1-2
size: .
D: .
V: TRBV19
CDR3: CASSMERPGNYGYTF
DNA: TGTGCCAGTAGTATGGAACGGCCCGGGAACTATGGCTACACCTTC

J: TRBJ2-5
size: .
D: TRBD2
V: TRBV11-2
CDR3: CASSLDGGTSGGFQETQYF
DNA: TGTGCCAGCAGCTTAGATGGGGGCACTAGCGGGGGGTTCCAAGAGACCCAGTACTTC

J: TRBJ1-1
size: .
D: TRBD1
V: TRBV5-1
CDR3: CASSLVGTENTEAFF
DNA: TGCGCCAGCAGCTTGGTAGGGACAGAGAACACTGAAGCTTTCTTT

J: TRBJ2-1
size: .
D: .
V: TRBV5-8
CDR3: CASSSTGMGYNEQFF
DNA: TGTGCCAGCAGCTCTACAGGGATGGGCTACAATGAGCAGTTCTTC

J: TRBJ1-2
size: .
D: .
V: TRBV19
CDR3: CASSSGGYYGYTF
DNA: TGTGCCAGTAGTTCGGGGGGTTACTATGGCTACACCTTC

J: TRBJ1-4
size: .
D: TRBD1
V: TRBV5-4
CDR3: CASSIQGRTNEKLFF
DNA: TGTGCCAGCAGCATACAGGGGAGGACTAATGAAAAACTGTTTTTT

J: TRBJ1-5
size: once
D: TRBD1
V: TRBV2
CDR3: CASSTGGRSNQPQHF
DNA: TGTGCCAGCAGTACAGGGGGCCGCAGCAATCAGCCCCAGCATTTT

J: TRBJ2-7
size: .
D: TRBD1
V: TRBV2
CDR3: CASRPDRQGTYEQYF
DNA: TGTGCCAGCCGCCCGGATAGACAGGGGACCTACGAGCAGTACTTC

J: TRBJ1-1
size: .
D: TRBD1
V: TRBV7-8
CDR3: CASSLMDRASTEAFF
DNA: TGTGCCAGCAGCTTAATGGACAGGGCGAGCACTGAAGCTTTCTTT

J: TRBJ2-7
size: .
D: .
V: TRBV3-1/TRBV3-2
CDR3: CASSQSPYEQYF
DNA: TGTGCCAGCAGCCAAAGCCCCTACGAGCAGTACTTC

J: TRBJ2-6
size: .
D: .
V: TRBV11-2
CDR3: CASSPWGWTDSGANVLTF
DNA: TGTGCCAGCAGCCCCTGGGGCTGGACAGACTCTGGGGCCAACGTCCTGACTTTC

J: TRBJ2-2
size: .
D: TRBD1
V: TRBV14
CDR3: CASSQRTGRGTGELFF
DNA: TGTGCCAGCAGCCAACGGACAGGGCGAGGGACCGGGGAGCTGTTTTTT

J: TRBJ2-3
size: .
D: TRBD1
V: TRBV6-5
CDR3: CASTDRQGGDTQYF
DNA: TGTGCCAGCACCGATCGACAGGGTGGAGATACGCAGTATTTT

J: TRBJ1-2
size: .
D: TRBD1
V: TRBV6-5
CDR3: CATYRGRGYGYTF
DNA: TGTGCCACCTACAGGGGGCGCGGCTATGGCTACACCTTC

J: TRBJ2-5
size: once
D: .
V: TRBV19
CDR3: CASSPTQTVRETQYF
DNA: TGTGCCAGTAGTCCGACTCAGACAGTGCGGGAGACCCAGTACTTC

J: TRBJ2-3
size: .
D: TRBD2
V: TRBV4-1
CDR3: CASSQQVRGGTDTQYF
DNA: TGCGCCAGCAGCCAACAAGTACGGGGGGGCACAGATACGCAGTATTTT

J: TRBJ2-5
size: .
D: TRBD2
V: TRBV25-1
CDR3: CASSERAGVRLETQYF
DNA: TGTGCCAGCAGTGAAAGAGCGGGGGTTAGGTTGGAGACCCAGTACTTC

J: TRBJ2-3
size: .
D: TRBD2
V: TRBV18
CDR3: CASSPTTLARGGTDTQYF
DNA: TGTGCCAGCTCACCCACAACTCTAGCACGGGGGGGCACAGATACGCAGTATTTT

J: TRBJ1-4
size: once
D: .
V: TRBV6-5
CDR3: CASSYGGVSTEKLFF
DNA: TGTGCCAGCAGTTACGGGGGGGTTTCGACGGAAAAACTGTTTTTT

J: TRBJ2-1
size: .
D: .
V: TRBV18
CDR3: CASSPGQSSYNEQFF
DNA: TGTGCCAGCTCACCAGGACAGAGCTCCTACAATGAGCAGTTCTTC

J: TRBJ1-4
size: .
D: .
V: TRBV21-1
CDR3: CASSLLGRAPNEKLFF
DNA: TGTGCCAGCAGCCTCTTGGGGAGGGCGCCTAATGAAAAACTGTTTTTT

J: TRBJ1-2
size: .
D: TRBD1
V: TRBV5-1
CDR3: CASSRGGSDGYTF
DNA: TGCGCCAGCAGCCGAGGGGGCTCGGATGGCTACACCTTC

J: TRBJ2-7
size: few
D: .
V: TRBV3-1/TRBV3-2
CDR3: CASSRLGAGFYF
DNA: TGTGCCAGCAGCCGCCTAGGGGCGGGGTTTTACTTC

J: TRBJ1-4
size: .
D: .
V: TRBV19
CDR3: CASSIAPTDYNEKLFF
DNA: TGTGCCAGTAGTATAGCCCCGACAGATTATAATGAAAAACTGTTTTTT

J: TRBJ1-3
size: .
D: .
V: TRBV30
CDR3: CAWRFPQVSSGNTIYF
DNA: TGTGCCTGGAGGTTCCCCCAGGTTAGCTCTGGAAACACCATATATTTT